The rows below give T cell receptor beta chains drawn from one sample of a study. Each CDR3 protein gets one entry after TCRdb re-called the 5' RACE reads with MiXCR. This sample carries tens of thousands of distinct CDR3 sequences, 17% of them seen once, and the ten largest clones take under 3%. Sequences were obtained from naive CD4+ T cells sorted from blood. The receptors stem from a female donor with breast cancer. CDR3s include the opening cysteine and the closing phenylalanine or tryptophan. A D gene is named only where the DNA matches it firmly. Some rows have no size entry. The others give once, few or many, or a class for an expanded clone.

clone_size	v_call	d_call	j_call	cdr3_aa	cdr3_nt
many	TRBV5-1	-	TRBJ1-4	CASSLDGPNEKLFF	TGCGCCAGCAGCTTGGACGGGCCGAATGAAAAACTGTTTTTT
few	TRBV6-5	-	TRBJ1-2	CASRGVYGYTF	TGTGCCAGCAGAGGGGTCTATGGCTACACCTTC
few	TRBV6-5	-	TRBJ2-1	CASSLTVAGGSYNEQFF	TGTGCCAGCAGTCTCACTGTCGCGGGCGGATCCTACAATGAGCAGTTCTTC
-	TRBV7-3	TRBD1	TRBJ2-1	CASSFDRGNEQSF	TGTGCCAGCAGTTTCGACAGGGGGAATGAGCAGTCCTTC
few	TRBV4-1	-	TRBJ1-1	CASSQGRVDTEAFF	TGCGCCAGCAGCCAAGGGAGGGTTGATACTGAAGCTTTCTTT
-	TRBV5-1	-	TRBJ1-1	CASSLAIGQINTEAFF	TGCGCCAGCAGCTTGGCCATAGGACAGATCAACACTGAAGCTTTCTTT
many	TRBV20-1	-	TRBJ1-6	CSARRRDTNSPLHF	TGCAGTGCTAGAAGGCGGGACACCAATTCACCCCTCCACTTT
-	TRBV6-5	-	TRBJ2-7	CASSSTGMGYEQYF	TGTGCCAGCAGTTCTACAGGAATGGGCTACGAGCAGTACTTC
few	TRBV20-1	-	TRBJ2-7	CSAMKDGSAYEQYF	TGCAGTGCTATGAAGGACGGATCGGCCTACGAGCAGTACTTC
few	TRBV7-3	-	TRBJ1-1	CASSSLGGMRTEAFF	TGTGCCAGCAGCTCCCTGGGGGGGATGCGCACTGAAGCTTTCTTT
-	TRBV7-8	-	TRBJ2-7	CASSLAELNSEQYF	TGTGCCAGCAGCTTAGCGGAGCTAAATAGCGAGCAGTACTTC
many	TRBV4-1	-	TRBJ2-3	CASSQVRGADTQYF	TGCGCCAGCAGCCAAGTTAGGGGGGCAGATACGCAGTATTTT
few	TRBV5-1	TRBD2	TRBJ2-1	CASSLRVAGDGNEQFF	TGCGCCAGCAGCTTGAGGGTAGCGGGAGACGGCAATGAGCAGTTCTTC
few	TRBV5-1	-	TRBJ2-7	CASTRTGSYEQYF	TGCGCCAGCACTCGGACGGGATCCTACGAGCAGTACTTC
-	TRBV28	TRBD2	TRBJ2-1	CASSPLLAAYEQFF	TGTGCCAGCAGTCCCCTACTAGCGGCGTATGAGCAGTTCTTC
-	TRBV4-2	TRBD2	TRBJ2-1	CASSPRGTSGRSYNEQFF	TGTGCCAGCAGCCCCCGAGGGACTAGCGGGCGCTCCTACAATGAGCAGTTCTTC
-	TRBV20-1	-	TRBJ2-3	CGELTTDTQYF	TGCGGTGAACTTACCACAGATACGCAGTATTTT
few	TRBV5-1	TRBD1	TRBJ2-6	CASSLPGQGADGANVLTF	TGCGCCAGCAGCTTGCCCGGACAGGGGGCAGATGGGGCCAACGTCCTGACTTTC
few	TRBV12-3/TRBV12-4	-	TRBJ1-4	CASSLVGGFVVEKLFF	TGTGCCAGCAGTTTAGTAGGGGGATTCGTAGTCGAAAAACTGTTTTTT
many	TRBV6-2/TRBV6-3	TRBD1	TRBJ1-1	CASSYSTGVTEAFF	TGTGCCAGCAGTTACTCGACAGGGGTGACTGAAGCTTTCTTT
many	TRBV6-5	-	TRBJ1-2	CASSYTTRRANYGYTF	TGTGCCAGCAGTTACACCACCCGCAGAGCTAACTATGGCTACACCTTC
-	TRBV5-1	TRBD2	TRBJ2-1	CASTLAGGFNEQFF	TGCGCCAGCACCTTAGCGGGAGGTTTCAATGAGCAGTTCTTC
few	TRBV7-2	TRBD2	TRBJ2-7	CASSYVAGEVSYEQYF	TGTGCCAGCAGCTACGTAGCGGGAGAAGTATCCTACGAGCAGTACTTC
-	TRBV20-1	TRBD1	TRBJ1-1	CSARQGGTEASF	TGCAGTGCTCGACAGGGTGGCACTGAAGCTTCCTTT
-	TRBV4-1	TRBD1	TRBJ1-2	CASSQPLGQGGIYGHTF	TGCGCCAGCAGCCAACCTCTGGGACAGGGAGGGATCTATGGCCACACCTTC
-	TRBV24-1	-	TRBJ2-1	CTTSDQKRTGRQFF	TGTACCACCAGTGACCAGAAGCGGACGGGAAGGCAGTTCTTC
many	TRBV7-2	-	TRBJ2-3	CASSPKVDTQYF	TGTGCCAGCAGCCCAAAGGTGGATACGCAGTATTTT
few	TRBV6-1	-	TRBJ1-5	CASSDGPYQPQHF	TGTGCCAGCAGTGACGGGCCCTATCAGCCCCAGCATTTT
-	TRBV2	-	TRBJ2-7	CASSEAGAIGFEQYF	TGTGCCAGCAGTGAAGCCGGGGCGATCGGCTTCGAGCAGTACTTC
-	TRBV24-1	TRBD1	TRBJ2-1	CATSDSFTGDYNEQFF	TGTGCCACCAGTGATTCGTTCACAGGGGACTACAATGAGCAGTTCTTC
many	TRBV6-6	-	TRBJ1-3	CASTTGNTIYF	TGTGCCAGCACGACCGGAAACACCATATATTTT
few	TRBV5-1	TRBD2	TRBJ2-7	CASSVTGTSGSYEQYF	TGCGCCAGCAGCGTAACCGGGACTAGCGGCTCCTACGAGCAGTACTTC
-	TRBV7-6	TRBD1	TRBJ1-5	CAGSGGTGGNQPQHF	TGTGCCGGCAGCGGTGGGACAGGGGGCAATCAGCCCCAGCATTTT
few	TRBV6-1	TRBD1	TRBJ2-7	CASSGQGASEQYF	TGTGCCAGCAGTGGACAGGGGGCGAGCGAGCAGTACTTC
-	TRBV29-1	TRBD1	TRBJ2-2	CSVAGTGGNTGEPFF	TGCAGCGTTGCCGGGACAGGGGGAAACACCGGGGAGCCGTTTTTT
many	TRBV7-2	TRBD2	TRBJ2-7	CASSISGTTYEQYF	TGTGCCAGCAGCATTAGCGGGACCACCTACGAGCAGTACTTC
few	TRBV20-1	TRBD1	TRBJ1-2	CSAQGTRRDRGYNYGYTF	TGCAGTGCCCAGGGAACACGCCGGGACAGGGGATATAACTATGGCTACACCTTC
-	TRBV5-1	TRBD2	TRBJ2-3	CASSLAPGLAQDTQYF	TGCGCCAGCAGCTTGGCCCCGGGACTAGCACAAGATACGCAGTATTTT
-	TRBV7-6	TRBD2	TRBJ2-1	CASSQSSGSWYEQFF	TGTGCCAGCAGCCAGTCCAGCGGGAGTTGGTATGAGCAGTTCTTC
many	TRBV4-3	TRBD1	TRBJ1-4	CASSPGQVDGKLFF	TGCGCCAGCAGCCCGGGACAGGTCGACGGAAAACTGTTTTTT
many	TRBV28	-	TRBJ1-1	CASNSVEVNTEAFF	TGTGCCAGCAACTCCGTGGAGGTGAACACTGAAGCTTTCTTT
few	TRBV15	-	TRBJ2-7	CATSLGVGTLNEQYF	TGTGCCACCAGCCTAGGTGTTGGGACCCTTAACGAGCAGTACTTC
few	TRBV5-1	-	TRBJ2-7	CASSLADSTEEQYF	TGCGCCAGCAGCTTGGCGGACTCGACTGAGGAGCAGTACTTC
-	TRBV29-1	-	TRBJ2-5	CSVGGFQETQYF	TGCAGCGTTGGCGGCTTCCAAGAGACCCAGTACTTC
few	TRBV27	-	TRBJ2-1	CASSFNSWRDSPGEQFF	TGTGCCAGCAGTTTTAACTCGTGGCGGGACTCCCCCGGGGAGCAGTTCTTC
few	TRBV29-1	-	TRBJ2-7	CSVEQAYEQYF	TGCAGCGTTGAACAGGCCTACGAGCAGTACTTC
many	TRBV20-1	-	TRBJ1-1	CSARVVNTEAFF	TGCAGTGCTAGAGTGGTGAACACTGAAGCTTTCTTT
few	TRBV6-5	-	TRBJ1-5	CASSYSFGGNQPQHF	TGTGCCAGCAGTTACTCATTCGGGGGGAATCAGCCCCAGCATTTT
few	TRBV2	-	TRBJ1-2	CASTTPGSGYTF	TGTGCCAGCACCACCCCCGGCTCAGGCTACACCTTC
-	TRBV5-5	-	TRBJ1-2	CASSLERGDNYGYTF	TGTGCCAGCAGCTTGGAGCGCGGGGATAACTATGGCTACACCTTC
-	TRBV7-9	-	TRBJ2-3	CASRSRTDTQYF	TGTGCCAGCAGGTCTAGAACTGATACGCAGTATTTT
few	TRBV12-3/TRBV12-4	TRBD1	TRBJ1-1	CASSFRGRAFF	TGTGCCAGCAGTTTTAGGGGGCGGGCTTTCTTT
-	TRBV5-1	TRBD2	TRBJ2-3	CASSERTSGQPDTQYF	TGCGCCAGCAGCGAGCGGACTAGCGGGCAACCCGATACGCAGTATTTT
-	TRBV18	-	TRBJ1-2	CASSRRDNGAINGYTF	TGTGCCAGCTCACGCCGGGACAACGGCGCTATAAATGGCTACACCTTC
few	TRBV7-6	-	TRBJ1-2	CASSLWEGHGYTF	TGTGCCAGCAGCTTATGGGAGGGCCATGGCTACACCTTC
-	TRBV27	TRBD1	TRBJ2-7	CASSTHRGSSPYEQYF	TGTGCCAGCAGTACCCACAGGGGTAGCTCCCCCTACGAGCAGTACTTC
few	TRBV7-2	-	TRBJ1-3	CASSAHRVGGNTIYF	TGTGCCAGCAGCGCTCACAGGGTTGGAGGAAACACCATATATTTT
-	TRBV11-3	-	TRBJ1-1	CASSLQHRVNTEAFF	TGTGCCAGCAGCTTACAGCACAGGGTGAACACTGAAGCTTTCTTT
-	TRBV20-1	-	TRBJ2-2	CSARVPSTGELFF	TGCAGTGCTAGAGTGCCCAGCACCGGGGAGCTGTTTTTT
-	TRBV6-1	TRBD1	TRBJ1-2	CASSESGTGGGYTF	TGTGCCAGCAGTGAGTCCGGGACAGGGGGCGGCTACACCTTC